The 8 T cell receptor beta chains given below trace back to one sample, sequenced in a study of cytomegalovirus exposure and HLA in healthy donors. Generated by immunoSEQ multiplex PCR, the TCRdb table keeps only in-frame clones and is missing some. This table holds under 250,000 clones, 87% found once. The material sequenced was PBMCs. Receptors originate from a man between 18 and 29 years old in good health and CMV-seronegative.

This chain links TRBV5-1 with TRBJ1-1, with no clear D. CDR3 length equals 13 residues. V was shortened by 4 bases and J by 10 bases, with 17 bases between the two germline ends. Germline V CDR1 and CDR2: SGHRS, YFSETQ. In DNA form, the CDR3 reads TGCGCCAGCAGCCGCATAGGCGGCGAGAGAGCTTTCTTT. Translated: CASSRIGGERAFF.

The chain links TRBV19 to TRBJ2-2; tentatively, D is TRBD2 (6 bases). Germline CDR1 reads LNHDA; CDR2 reads SQIVND (reference sequence). This CDR3 has 14 residues. V was cut by 6 bases and J by 5 bases, with 13 bases left in between. CDR3 coding DNA: TGTGCCAGTAGCCCTTGGGGGAGGACCGGGGAGCTGTTTTTT. This gives the protein CASSPWGRTGELFF.

The DNA for the CDR3 is TGTGCCAGCAGCCGTGGGAGGGACTCCTACGAGCAGTACTTC. This translates into CASSRGRDSYEQYF. The J gene is TRBJ2-7, the V gene TRBV6-5; 7 bases fit TRBD2. The CDR3 is 14 amino acids. The V gene end was trimmed by 6 bases and the J gene end by 0 bases; junction bases not matched to a gene: 5. Germline-derived CDR1 and CDR2 are MNHEY and SVGAGI.

The chain joins TRBV9 to TRBJ2-2, with TRBD1 identical over 9 bases. The V segment lost 3 bases and the J segment 5 bases; nucleotides outside the gene matches: 5. Germline loops: CDR1 SGDLS, CDR2 YYNGEE. The CDR3 length is 15 residues. The CDR3 nucleotides read TGTGCCAGCAGCGCCACAGGGGGCTCGACCGGGGAGCTGTTTTTT. Translated, it gives CASSATGGSTGELFF.

The chain uses TRBV4-3 and TRBJ1-1, with 8 bases aligning to TRBD1. J was trimmed by 4 bases and V by 6 bases; bases with no gene match: 10. The germline V gene encodes CDR1 LGHNA and CDR2 YSLEER. This CDR3 is built from 15 residues. CDR3 coding DNA: TGCGCCAGCAGTCAGGGGGCGAGGGGGCCCACTGAAGCTTTCTTT. Translation gives CASSQGARGPTEAFF.

This chain connects TRBV5-1 to TRBJ2-7; possible D gene TRBD2, 6 bases. The germline V and J ends were trimmed by 0 bases and 12 bases, with 28 bases remaining between them. The CDR3 runs to 17 residues. Germline CDR1 and CDR2: SGHRS and YFSETQ. The CDR3 DNA is TGCGCCAGCAGCTTGGACGGAGTTTCGGGAGACAAGATGCTACGGTACTTC. Its translation is CASSLDGVSGDKMLRYF.

V is TRBV30 and J is TRBJ1-2; 7 nucleotides line up with TRBD1. The J segment lost 4 bases and the V segment lost 8 bases, leaving 16 bases of the junction unmatched. The CDR3 sequence is 15 residues long. Looked up from germline, CDR1 is GTSNPN and CDR2 is SVGIG (reference sequence). CDR3 in DNA: TGTGCCGTATTTTACGTACAGGGGCAGGGCTATGGCTACACCTTC. It is translated as CAVFYVQGQGYGYTF.

This chain uses TRBV30 with TRBJ2-3; 7 nucleotides agree with TRBD1. The CDR3 has 16 amino acids. From germline, CDR1 is GTSNPN and CDR2 SVGIG (reference sequence). V shed 7 bases and J 0 bases; nucleotides not matched to a gene: 13. CDR3: CALRAPTGPSTDTQYF. CDR3 DNA sequence: TGTGCCTTAAGGGCCCCGACAGGGCCTAGCACAGATACGCAGTATTTT.